These 21 T cell receptor beta chains were all obtained from the same sample, sequenced in a study of human T cells and chemical hapten exposure. Time point specified: pre-sensitization, week 0. Noted treatment: therapeutic diphenylcyclopropenone sensitization with weekly scalp DPC. TCRdb processed the RACE reads anew with MiXCR; each CDR3 protein has one entry. Of 60,000 or so distinct CDR3 sequences in the sample, more than 8% were seen once. The sample in question was whole blood, obtained in connection with sensitization to the hapten diphenylcyclopropenone (DPC). The receptors were gathered from a middle-aged man with alopecia areata. Some clones in this sample may be carry-over from other donors' samples.

This clonotype was seen a handful of times. The genes are TRBV3-1 and TRBJ2-1, with TRBD2 matching 8 bases. Trimming at V came to 3 bases and at J to 2 bases, leaving 9 bases not matched to a gene. Germline assignment: CDR1 LGHDT and CDR2 YNNKEL (reference sequence). The CDR3 contains 17 residues. This CDR3 is CASSQGSGGNPYNEQFF. CDR3 DNA sequence: TGTGCCAGCAGCCAGGGATCGGGGGGGAATCCCTACAATGAGCAGTTCTTC.

This clonotype was detected ten times or more. The chain has TRBV7-9 and TRBJ2-1; D remains unclear. This CDR3 contains 16 residues. V gave up 7 bases and J gave up 5 bases, with 21 bases separating them. Looked up from germline, CDR1 is SEHNR and CDR2 is FQNEAQ (reference sequence). CDR3 residues: CASKSVAPGPDNEQFF. Here the CDR3 DNA reads TGTGCCAGCAAATCGGTGGCCCCCGGACCCGACAATGAGCAGTTCTTC.

The CDR3 here is CASSLDLGRGEAFF. CDR3 nucleotides: TGTGCCAGCAGTTTAGACTTAGGGCGTGGAGAAGCTTTCTTT. The chain uses TRBV12-3 or TRBV12-4 and TRBJ1-1; D is uncertain. The CDR3 covers 14 residues. V was pared by 1 base and J by 8 bases, with 14 bases between.

The table lists this clonotype with many counts. This chain uses TRBV28 with TRBJ1-4; TRBD1 matches 8 bases. With V trimmed by 7 bases and J by 8 bases, 24 bases remained unmatched. The CDR3 loop spans 19 amino acids. Germline loops: CDR1 MDHEN, CDR2 SYDVKM. CDR3 region: CASNGPGTGGSQGVEKLFF. In DNA, the CDR3 is TGTGCCAGCAACGGACCCGGGACAGGAGGATCGCAGGGGGTCGAAAAACTGTTTTTT. Complete variable domain (other parts from reference TRBV28 and TRBJ1-4): DVKVTQSSRYLVKRTGEKVFLECVQDMDHENMFWYRQDPGLGLRLIYFSYDVKMKEKGDIPEGYSVSREKKERFSLILESASTNQTSMYLCASNGPGTGGSQGVEKLFFGSGTQLSVL.

The chain recombines TRBV6-2 or TRBV6-3 with TRBJ2-2, with 9 bases that match TRBD2. Losses at the gene ends were 0 bases for V and 4 bases for J; bases not matched to a gene: 6. Germline CDR1 is MNHEY and CDR2 is SVGEGT. The CDR3 totals 17 residues. CDR3 in amino acids: CASSYSGLAGSTGELFF. In DNA, the CDR3 is TGTGCCAGCAGTTACTCGGGGCTAGCGGGGAGCACCGGGGAGCTGTTTTTT.

This clonotype occurred a few times. V usage is TRBV28 and J usage is TRBJ2-7; D may be TRBD1 or TRBD2 (6 bases each). CDR3 length: 14 residues. V was trimmed by 6 bases and J by 5 bases, leaving 17 bases between them. The germline V gene has CDR1 MDHEN and CDR2 SYDVKM. CDR3 nucleotide sequence: TGTGCCAGCAGGACCCGATCGAGGGGGGACGAGCAGTACTTC. Translation gives CASRTRSRGDEQYF.

This clonotype occurred a few times. The chain couples TRBV12-3 or TRBV12-4 to TRBJ1-5; D possibly corresponds to TRBD1 (5 bases). The CDR3 covers 15 residues. Trimming stripped 5 bases from V and 6 bases from J, with 17 bases between. CDR3 amino acids: CASSAHPWDVQPQHF. The CDR3 DNA is TGTGCCAGCAGTGCCCATCCGTGGGACGTTCAGCCCCAGCATTTT.

This clonotype occurred many times. The V and J genes are TRBV3-1 and TRBJ1-2; D unclear. The CDR3 has 17 amino acids. Per germline, CDR1 LGHDT and CDR2 YNNKEL (reference sequence). V was shortened by 0 bases and J by 2 bases, with 16 bases between the two germline ends. In DNA form, the CDR3 reads TGTGCCAGCAGCCAAGATCTAGTAGGACCGATAAACTATGGCTACACCTTC. This sequence encodes CASSQDLVGPINYGYTF.

As to this clonotype: Just one base apart from a much larger clone, this may be a read error. This likely comes from a read error, as the CDR3 has no conserved phenylalanine or tryptophan at its end. The chain employs TRBV12-3 or TRBV12-4 and TRBJ2-7; 10 bases fit TRBD2. V gave up 3 bases and J gave up 2 bases; unmatched junction bases: 4. The CDR3 is 15 amino acids. The CDR3: CASSFLAGETYEQYS. In DNA, the CDR3 is TGTGCCAGCAGTTTCCTAGCGGGGGAAACCTACGAGCAGTACTCC.

This clonotype was counted ten times or more. The rearrangement joins TRBV7-2 to TRBJ2-1; D gene uncertain. There are 15 residues in the CDR3. Germline V CDR1 and CDR2: SGHTA, FQGNSA. V gave up 5 bases and J gave up 3 bases, with 14 bases separating them. CDR3 sequence: CASSQRTHYYNEQFF. Here the CDR3 DNA reads TGTGCCAGCAGCCAGAGGACCCACTACTACAATGAGCAGTTCTTC.

This rearrangement joins TRBV9 to TRBJ2-1; D possibly matches TRBD1 or TRBD2 (5 bases each). Germline CDR1 SGDLS, CDR2 YYNGEE. The V end was cut by 0 bases, the J end by 7 bases, with 23 bases between. The CDR3 consists of 18 residues. The CDR3 nucleotides are TGTGCCAGCAGCGTAGAAATGGGGGTTTTTAGAGGTACAAATGAGCAGTTCTTC. Translating it yields CASSVEMGVFRGTNEQFF.

V and J are TRBV6-4 and TRBJ2-3, with D tentatively TRBD2 (6 bases). Germline lookup yields CDR1 MRHNA and CDR2 SNTAGT. The CDR3 covers 13 residues. V was shortened by 4 bases and J by 3 bases, with 8 bases between the two germline ends. The CDR3 is CASSARETDTQYF. In DNA, the CDR3 is TGTGCCAGCAGTGCCCGGGAGACAGATACGCAGTATTTT.

The sample holds many counts of this clonotype. CDR3 in amino acids: CSARRASGSFTGELFF. For the CDR3, the DNA is TGCAGTGCTAGAAGGGCTAGCGGGAGCTTCACCGGGGAGCTGTTTTTT. This chain links TRBV20-1 with TRBJ2-2, with TRBD2 identical over 10 bases. Unmatched junction bases numbered 7, after V lost 2 bases and J lost 4 bases. There are 16 residues in the CDR3. Germline loops: CDR1 DFQATT, CDR2 SNEGSKA (reference sequence).

A few counts support this clonotype. CDR3 protein: CASSPRRDAYEQYF. In nucleotides, the CDR3 is TGTGCCAGCAGCCCCCGCAGGGACGCCTACGAGCAGTACTTC. The chain has TRBV7-9 and TRBJ2-7, with D possibly being TRBD1 or TRBD2 (5 bases each). CDR1 and CDR2 (germline): SEHNR, FQNEAQ (reference sequence). The CDR3 sequence is 14 residues long. V was pared by 5 bases and J by 2 bases, with 13 bases between.

This clonotype was found many times. CDR3 region: CATTRLAGRTGELFF. The CDR3, as DNA: TGTGCCACCACCAGGCTAGCGGGAAGGACCGGGGAGCTGTTTTTT. The chain couples TRBV7-8 to TRBJ2-2; 9 bases fit TRBD2. V was clipped by 10 bases and J by 5 bases; unmatched bases: 11. Germline CDR1 SGHVS, CDR2 FQNEAQ. CDR3 length equals 15 residues.

This clonotype has a count of ten or more. This sequence joins TRBV29-1 and TRBJ2-1; no clear D gene. This CDR3 is 10 amino acids long. From germline, CDR1 is SQVTM and CDR2 ANQGSEA. V was shortened by 4 bases and J by 10 bases, with 8 bases between the two germline ends. As DNA, the CDR3 is TGCAGCGTTGTGTGGACGGAGCAGTTCTTC. It encodes CSVVWTEQFF.

This clonotype was observed a handful of times. The chain couples TRBV7-2 to TRBJ2-1, with 9 bases aligning to TRBD2. Germline CDR1 is SGHTA and CDR2 is FQGNSA. The CDR3 is 16 amino acids. J lost 7 bases, V lost 1 base, and 8 bases had no gene match. Here the CDR3 reads CASSLVGSGRDNEQFF. The CDR3 region has the DNA TGTGCCAGCAGCTTAGTTGGTAGCGGGAGAGATAATGAGCAGTTCTTC.

Many counts were recorded for this clonotype. This chain links TRBV27 with TRBJ2-1; 11 bases are shared with TRBD1. CDR3 length equals 15 residues. V shed 6 bases, J shed 7 bases, and the junction held 8 bases outside the gene matches. Germline loops: CDR1 MNHEY, CDR2 SMNVEV (reference sequence). CDR3 loop: CASSYGQGAWNEQFF. The CDR3 DNA follows: TGTGCCAGCAGCTATGGACAGGGGGCATGGAATGAGCAGTTCTTC.

This clonotype occurred many times. V usage is TRBV10-3 and J usage is TRBJ1-1, with TRBD1 as a possible D gene (6 bases). This CDR3 spans 15 amino acids. Germline CDR1 and CDR2: ENHRY and SYGVKD. Trimming shortened V by 0 bases and J by 4 bases, and 12 bases separated the two germline ends. CDR3 nucleotides: TGTGCCATCAGTGAGTCTCAGACAGGACTCACTGAAGCTTTCTTT. It is translated as CAISESQTGLTEAFF.

In this sample, this clonotype turned up many times. This rearrangement joins TRBV7-2 to TRBJ1-6; D remains unclear. Per the germline V gene, CDR1 is SGHTA and CDR2 is FQGNSA. The CDR3 is 14 amino acids. Between the trimmed V and J ends, which lost 4 bases and 4 bases, there was a span of 8 bases. Here the CDR3 reads CASSSLSYNSPLHF. CDR3 nucleotide sequence: TGTGCCAGCAGCTCACTCAGTTATAATTCACCCCTCCACTTT.

This clonotype was found many times. The gene calls are TRBV20-1 and TRBJ2-3; D is perhaps TRBD1 (6 bases). The CDR3 extends over 14 amino acids. V lost 6 bases and J lost 4, with 17 bases in between. Germline loops: CDR1 DFQATT, CDR2 SNEGSKA (reference sequence). The CDR3: CSATLDGGPDTQYF. The CDR3 DNA follows: TGCAGTGCAACGTTAGATGGGGGCCCAGATACGCAGTATTTT.